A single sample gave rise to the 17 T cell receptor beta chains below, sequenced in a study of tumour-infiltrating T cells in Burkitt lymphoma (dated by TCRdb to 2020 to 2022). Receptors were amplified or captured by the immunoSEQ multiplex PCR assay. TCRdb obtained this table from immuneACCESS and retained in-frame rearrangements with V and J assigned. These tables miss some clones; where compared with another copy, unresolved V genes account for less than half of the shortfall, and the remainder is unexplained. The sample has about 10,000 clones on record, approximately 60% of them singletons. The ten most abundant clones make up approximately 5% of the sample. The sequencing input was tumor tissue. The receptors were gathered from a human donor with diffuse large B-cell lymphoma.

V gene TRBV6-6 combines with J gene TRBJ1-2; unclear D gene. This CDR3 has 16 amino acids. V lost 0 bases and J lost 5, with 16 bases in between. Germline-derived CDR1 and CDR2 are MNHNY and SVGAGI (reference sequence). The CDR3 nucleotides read TGTGCCAGCAGTTACTCGAATCAACACCAACCATATGGCTACACCTTC. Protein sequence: CASSYSNQHQPYGYTF.

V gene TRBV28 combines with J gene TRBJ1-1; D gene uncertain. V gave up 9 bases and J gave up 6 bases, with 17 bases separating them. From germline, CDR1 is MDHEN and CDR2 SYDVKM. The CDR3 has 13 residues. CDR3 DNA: TGTGCCAGAAGCAAGGCGGGGATCTCTGAAGCTTTCTTT. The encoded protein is CARSKAGISEAFF. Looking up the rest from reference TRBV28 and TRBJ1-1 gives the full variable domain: DVKVTQSSRYLVKRTGEKVFLECVQDMDHENMFWYRQDPGLGLRLIYFSYDVKMKEKGDIPEGYSVSREKKERFSLILESASTNQTSMYLCARSKAGISEAFFGQGTRLTVV.

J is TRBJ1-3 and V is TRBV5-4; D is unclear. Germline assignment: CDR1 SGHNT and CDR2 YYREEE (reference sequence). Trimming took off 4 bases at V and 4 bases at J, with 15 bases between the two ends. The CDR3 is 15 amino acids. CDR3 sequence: CASSPYRTGGNTIYF. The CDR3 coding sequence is TGTGCCAGCAGCCCTTACCGAACCGGAGGAAACACCATATATTTT.

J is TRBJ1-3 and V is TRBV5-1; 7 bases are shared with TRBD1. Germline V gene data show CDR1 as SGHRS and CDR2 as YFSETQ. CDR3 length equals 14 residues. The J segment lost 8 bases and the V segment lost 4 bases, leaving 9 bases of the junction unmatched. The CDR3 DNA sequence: TGCGCCAGCAGCACACAGGGGATTGCGGACACCATATATTTT. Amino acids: CASSTQGIADTIYF. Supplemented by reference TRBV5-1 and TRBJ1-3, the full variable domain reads KAGVTQTPRYLIKTRGQQVTLSCSPISGHRSVSWYQQTPGQGLQFLFEYFSETQRNKGNFPGRFSGRQFSNSRSEMNVSTLELGDSALYLCASSTQGIADTIYFGEGSWLTVV.

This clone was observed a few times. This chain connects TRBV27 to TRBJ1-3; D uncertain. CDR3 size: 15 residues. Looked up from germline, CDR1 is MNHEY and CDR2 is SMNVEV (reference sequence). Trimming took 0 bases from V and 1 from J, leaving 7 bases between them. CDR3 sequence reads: CASSLSVGSGNTIYF. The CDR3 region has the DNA TGTGCCAGCAGTTTATCGGTAGGGTCTGGAAACACCATATATTTT.

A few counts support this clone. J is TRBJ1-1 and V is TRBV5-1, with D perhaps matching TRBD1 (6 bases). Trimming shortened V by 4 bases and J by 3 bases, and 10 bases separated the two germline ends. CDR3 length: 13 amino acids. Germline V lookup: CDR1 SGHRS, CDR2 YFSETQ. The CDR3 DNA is TGCGCCAGCAGCGCGGACAGAGACACTGAAGCTTTCTTT. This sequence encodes CASSADRDTEAFF.

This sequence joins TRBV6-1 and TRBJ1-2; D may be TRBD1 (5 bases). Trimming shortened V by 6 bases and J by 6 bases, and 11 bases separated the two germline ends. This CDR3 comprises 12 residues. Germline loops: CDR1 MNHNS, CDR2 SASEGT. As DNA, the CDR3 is TGTGCCAGCAGACCGGGACTCGATGGCTACACCTTC. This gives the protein CASRPGLDGYTF.

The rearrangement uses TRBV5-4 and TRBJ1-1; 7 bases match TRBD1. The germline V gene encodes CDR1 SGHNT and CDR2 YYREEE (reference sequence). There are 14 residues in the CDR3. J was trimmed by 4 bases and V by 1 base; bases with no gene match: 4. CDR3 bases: TGTGCCAGCAGCTTGCGATACAGGGGCACTGAAGCTTTCTTT. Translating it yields CASSLRYRGTEAFF.

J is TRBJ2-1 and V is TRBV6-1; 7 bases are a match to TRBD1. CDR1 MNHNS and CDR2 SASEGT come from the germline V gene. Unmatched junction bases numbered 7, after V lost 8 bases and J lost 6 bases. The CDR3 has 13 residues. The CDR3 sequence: CASGRQGSNEQFF. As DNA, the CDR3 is TGTGCCAGCGGTAGACAGGGTAGCAATGAGCAGTTCTTC.

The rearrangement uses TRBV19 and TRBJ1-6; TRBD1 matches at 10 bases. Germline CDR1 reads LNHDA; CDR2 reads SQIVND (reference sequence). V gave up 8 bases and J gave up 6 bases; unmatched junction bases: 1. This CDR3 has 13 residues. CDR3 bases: TGTGCCAGTTGGGACAGGGGTAATTCACCCCTCCACTTT. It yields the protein CASWDRGNSPLHF.

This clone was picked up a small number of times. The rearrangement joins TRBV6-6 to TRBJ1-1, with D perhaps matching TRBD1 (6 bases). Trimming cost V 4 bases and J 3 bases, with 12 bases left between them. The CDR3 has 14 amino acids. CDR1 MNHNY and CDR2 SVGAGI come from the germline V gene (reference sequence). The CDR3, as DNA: TGTGCCAGCAGTTCTGGGGGGCTTGACACTGAAGCTTTCTTT. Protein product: CASSSGGLDTEAFF.

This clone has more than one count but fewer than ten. The CDR3 DNA is TGTGCCAGCAGCTTGGTAGGGGCGGGCACTGAAGCTTTCTTT. It encodes CASSLVGAGTEAFF. The chain has TRBV5-6 and TRBJ1-1; D may be TRBD1 (5 bases). The CDR3 totals 14 residues. V was clipped by 0 bases and J by 4 bases, with 10 bases between them. The germline V gene encodes CDR1 SGHDT and CDR2 YYEEEE.

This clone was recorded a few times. DNA for the CDR3: TGTGCCAGCAGGGATTATAGCAATCAGCCCCAGCATTTT. It encodes CASRDYSNQPQHF. The chain employs TRBV6-1 and TRBJ1-5; D ambiguous. Trimming removed 6 bases at V and 0 bases at J, with 6 bases between. The CDR3 covers 13 residues. Germline V gene data show CDR1 as MNHNS and CDR2 as SASEGT.

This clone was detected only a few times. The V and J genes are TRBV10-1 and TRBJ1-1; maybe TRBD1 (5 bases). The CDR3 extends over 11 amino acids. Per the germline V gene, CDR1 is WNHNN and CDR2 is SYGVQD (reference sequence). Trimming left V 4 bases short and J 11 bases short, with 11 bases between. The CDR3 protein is CASSGGQGAFF. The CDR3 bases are TGCGCCAGCAGTGGGGGCCAAGGGGCTTTCTTT.

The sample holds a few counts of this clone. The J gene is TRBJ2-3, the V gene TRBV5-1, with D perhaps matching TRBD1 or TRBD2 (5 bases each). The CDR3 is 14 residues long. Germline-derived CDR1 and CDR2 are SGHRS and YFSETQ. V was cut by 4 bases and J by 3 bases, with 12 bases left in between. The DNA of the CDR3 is TGCGCCAGCAGCGGGGGAATAGGGACAGATACGCAGTATTTT. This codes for CASSGGIGTDTQYF.

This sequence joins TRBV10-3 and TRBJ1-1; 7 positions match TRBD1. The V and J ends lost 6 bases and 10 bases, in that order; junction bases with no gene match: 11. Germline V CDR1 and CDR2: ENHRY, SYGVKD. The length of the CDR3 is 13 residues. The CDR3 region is CAISQDRLRGAFF. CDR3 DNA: TGTGCCATCAGCCAGGACAGGTTGAGAGGAGCTTTCTTT.

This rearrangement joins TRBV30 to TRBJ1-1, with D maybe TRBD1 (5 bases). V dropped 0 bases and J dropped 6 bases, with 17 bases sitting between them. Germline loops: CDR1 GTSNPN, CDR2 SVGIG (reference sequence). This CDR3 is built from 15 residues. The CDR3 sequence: CAWSVKSAGRPEAFF. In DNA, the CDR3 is TGTGCCTGGAGTGTTAAGTCGGCAGGGCGACCTGAAGCTTTCTTT.